This T cell receptor (beta chain) was found in a study of T cells in Graves' hyperthyroidism and ophthalmopathy. General study findings and limits: Through a model of 13 V-J features, ophthalmopathy was separated from stable hyperthyroidism. In blood, most of the thyroid clonotypes expanded above 0.001 were also present.

Ophthalmopathy cases met thresholds of Clinical Activity Score at least 3, NOSPECS grade at least 4 and duration under 3 months. The TCR beta CDR3 regions underwent amplification using RNA transcripts as the source. A first-round RT-PCR of the TCR CDR3 used the HTBI primer set. TCRdb re-derived calls from the multiplex PCR reads in MiXCR, one entry per CDR3 protein. Seen here are 450,000 to 650,000 distinct CDR3 sequences, 12% to 15% observed once, and the top ten hold around 7%. This clonotype was found a few times. Its antigen remains unknown. The receptor was isolated from a woman aged 18-29 years with Graves' ophthalmopathy. The sequencing sample was made of blood.

CDR3 DNA sequence: TGTGCCAGCAGCCCCCGGTGGAGTGAAAACATTCAGTACTTC. It codes for CASSPRWSENIQYF. V is TRBV3-1 and J is TRBJ2-4; D call uncertain. This CDR3 contains 14 residues. Trimming removed 4 bases at V and 5 bases at J, with 12 bases between. The germline CDR1 and CDR2 sequences are LGHDT and YNNKEL (reference sequence).